This TCR beta chain was sequenced for a study of blood T cell repertoires in COVID-19. Study overall: PBMCs, B-cell-depleted T cells, or T cells were the source of the cDNA or gDNA that made up the material.

The CDR3 contains 17 residues. V was clipped by 8 bases and J by 4 bases; unmatched bases: 15. The assay was immunoSEQ multiplex PCR, and TCRdb's table has in-frame clones only and misses some. The sample includes 25,000 or so clones, 94% of them seen just once. Sequencing input: peripheral blood. This chain uses TRBV5-3 with TRBJ1-5, with 10 bases that match TRBD1. TRBV5-3 is filed as an ORF, its function uncertain. The receptor's source is a woman between 45 and 65 years old with active COVID-19. The CDR3 is CASSKSGTGAYNQPQHF. The CDR3, as DNA: TGTGCCAGCTCAAAGTCCGGGACAGGGGCTTATAATCAGCCCCAGCATTTT.